What follows is one TCR beta chain and its context. This CDR3 spans 15 amino acids. V lost 4 bases and J 4 bases, leaving 17 bases between the germline ends. The V gene's germline CDR1 is ENHRY and CDR2 SYGVKD. The record originates from a study of patients and donors after allogeneic stem cell transplantation. TCRdb reanalysed the RT-PCR reads using MiXCR and keeps one entry per CDR3 protein. The sample yields under 200,000 distinct CDR3 sequences, over 25% seen once. The rearrangement links TRBV10-3 to TRBJ2-7; maybe TRBD1 (7 bases). This sequence originates from a human donor who was either an allogeneic HSCT recipient or a stem cell or donor lymphocyte infusion donor (not recorded which). It is not recorded whose cells these are; they may come from a transplant donor. Material for sequencing was blood, either unsorted or a sorted T cell fraction (not recorded which). The CDR3 DNA reads as TGTGCCATCAGTGGACCCAGGGGGGAGGTATACGAGCAGTACTTC. Its translation: CAISGPRGEVYEQYF.